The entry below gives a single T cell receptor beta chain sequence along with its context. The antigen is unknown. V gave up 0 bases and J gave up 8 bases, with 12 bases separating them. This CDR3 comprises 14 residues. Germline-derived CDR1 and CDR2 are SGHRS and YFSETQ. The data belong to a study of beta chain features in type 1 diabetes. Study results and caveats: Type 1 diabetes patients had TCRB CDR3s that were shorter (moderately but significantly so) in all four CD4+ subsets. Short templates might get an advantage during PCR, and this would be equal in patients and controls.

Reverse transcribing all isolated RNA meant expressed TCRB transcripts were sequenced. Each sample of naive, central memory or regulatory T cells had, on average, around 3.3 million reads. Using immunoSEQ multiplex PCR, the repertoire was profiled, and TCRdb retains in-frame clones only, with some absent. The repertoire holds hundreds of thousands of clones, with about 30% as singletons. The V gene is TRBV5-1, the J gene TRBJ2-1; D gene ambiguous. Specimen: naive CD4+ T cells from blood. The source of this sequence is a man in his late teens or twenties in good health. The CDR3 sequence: CASSLVLGRDEQFF. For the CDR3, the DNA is TGCGCCAGCAGCTTGGTTTTGGGAAGGGATGAGCAGTTCTTC.